What follows describes a single TCR beta chain. TCRbeta library preparation incorporated unique molecular identifiers. TCRdb independently ran MiXCR on the PCR reads; one entry per CDR3 protein. The sample holds some 460,000 distinct CDR3 sequences, roughly 17% seen once. This CDR3 is built from 17 residues. Per the germline V gene, CDR1 is LGHNA and CDR2 is YSLEER. V trimming: 2 bases; J trimming: 6 bases; junction bases outside the gene matches: 12. This record comes from a study of T-cell reconstitution after alpha-beta-depleted transplantation in children. The clonotype originates from a boy in the first two years of life who had a stem cell transplant for Wiskott-Aldrich syndrome, so the T cells may come from the graft donor. This chain links TRBV4-3 with TRBJ2-1; 8 nucleotides align to TRBD2. The sequencing used PBMCs, mostly from graft donor cells, collected 360 days after TCRalphabeta/CD19-depleted stem cell transplant. The CDR3 nucleotides read TGCGCCAGCAGCCAACAAAGGGGACTAGTAAATCGCAATGAGCAGTTCTTC. This sequence encodes CASSQQRGLVNRNEQFF.